The source of this T cell receptor beta chain is a study of beta chain features in type 1 diabetes. TCRB transcripts that were expressed got sequenced, as all of the isolated RNA had been reverse transcribed. Sequencing was performed with immunoSEQ multiplex PCR; in TCRdb, only in-frame clones are kept and a portion is missing. The sample lists more than 85,000 clones, 40% seen once, with about 0.07% in the top ten. V was clipped by 0 bases and J by 0 bases, with 7 bases between them. This CDR3 is built from 15 residues. Germline-derived CDR1 and CDR2 are SGHTA and FQGTGA. This clone was counted only a few times.

The chain links TRBV7-3 to TRBJ2-3, with D uncertain. Input material: stem cell memory CD4+ T cells from blood. This receptor was taken from a woman younger than 30 in good health. CDR3 residues: CASSLTVKSTDTQYF. The CDR3 nucleotides read TGTGCCAGCAGCTTAACTGTAAAAAGCACAGATACGCAGTATTTT.